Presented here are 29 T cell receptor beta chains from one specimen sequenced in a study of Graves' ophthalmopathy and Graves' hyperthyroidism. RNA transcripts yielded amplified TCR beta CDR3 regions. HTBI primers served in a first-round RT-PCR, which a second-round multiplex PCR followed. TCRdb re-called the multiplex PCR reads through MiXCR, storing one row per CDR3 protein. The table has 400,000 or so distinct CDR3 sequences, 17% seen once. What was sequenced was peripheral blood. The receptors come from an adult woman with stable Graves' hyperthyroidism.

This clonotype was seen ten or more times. The CDR3 spells CASSPQKTEAFF. In DNA form, the CDR3 reads TGTGCCAGCTCACCTCAGAAAACTGAAGCTTTCTTT. The chain couples TRBV18 to TRBJ1-1; D is uncertain. The CDR3 is made up of 12 amino acids. With 3 bases removed from V and 5 bases from J, the gap between germline ends came to 7 bases. CDR1 is KGHSH and CDR2 is LQKENI in the germline V gene.

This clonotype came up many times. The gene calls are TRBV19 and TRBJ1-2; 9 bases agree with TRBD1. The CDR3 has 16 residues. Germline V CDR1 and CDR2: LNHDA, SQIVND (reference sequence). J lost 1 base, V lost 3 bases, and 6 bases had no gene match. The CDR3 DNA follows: TGTGCCAGTAGTATCCCCGGGACAGGGAATAACTATGGCTACACCTTC. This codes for CASSIPGTGNNYGYTF.

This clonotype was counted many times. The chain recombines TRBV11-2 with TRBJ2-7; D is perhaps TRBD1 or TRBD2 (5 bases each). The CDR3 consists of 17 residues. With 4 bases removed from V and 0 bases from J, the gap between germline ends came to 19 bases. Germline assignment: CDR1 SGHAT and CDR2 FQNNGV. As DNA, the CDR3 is TGTGCCAGCAGCTCCATCAACAGGTTTGGGAGCTCCTACGAGCAGTACTTC. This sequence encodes CASSSINRFGSSYEQYF.

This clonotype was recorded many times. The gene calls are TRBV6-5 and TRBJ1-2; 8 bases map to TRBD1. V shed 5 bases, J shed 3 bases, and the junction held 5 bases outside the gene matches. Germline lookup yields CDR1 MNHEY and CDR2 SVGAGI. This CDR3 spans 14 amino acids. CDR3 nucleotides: TGTGCCAGCAGTCCCAACAGGGGGGACTATGGCTACACCTTC. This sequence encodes CASSPNRGDYGYTF.

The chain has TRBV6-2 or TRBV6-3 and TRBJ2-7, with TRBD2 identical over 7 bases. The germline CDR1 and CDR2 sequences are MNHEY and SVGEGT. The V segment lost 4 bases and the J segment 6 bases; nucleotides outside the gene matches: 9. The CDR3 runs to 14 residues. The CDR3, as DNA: TGTGCCAGCAGTTCCGACGGCGGGAGTGGCGAGCAGTACTTC. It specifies CASSSDGGSGEQYF.

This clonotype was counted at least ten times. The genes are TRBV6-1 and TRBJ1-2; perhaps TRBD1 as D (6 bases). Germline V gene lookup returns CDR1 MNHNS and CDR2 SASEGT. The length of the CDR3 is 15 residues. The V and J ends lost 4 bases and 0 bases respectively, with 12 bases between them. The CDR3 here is CASSAGTPANYGYTF. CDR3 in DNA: TGTGCCAGCAGTGCCGGGACACCGGCTAACTATGGCTACACCTTC.

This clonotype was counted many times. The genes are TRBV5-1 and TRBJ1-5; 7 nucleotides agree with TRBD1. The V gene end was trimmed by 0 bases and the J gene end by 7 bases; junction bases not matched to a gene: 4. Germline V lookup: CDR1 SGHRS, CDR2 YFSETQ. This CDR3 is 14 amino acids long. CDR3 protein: CASSLAGGSQPQHF. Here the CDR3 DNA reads TGCGCCAGCAGCTTGGCAGGGGGGAGCCAGCCCCAGCATTTT.

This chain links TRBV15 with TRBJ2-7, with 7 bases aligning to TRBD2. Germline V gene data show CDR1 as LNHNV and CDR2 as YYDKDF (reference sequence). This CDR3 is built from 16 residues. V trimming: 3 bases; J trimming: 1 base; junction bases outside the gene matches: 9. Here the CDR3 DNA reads TGTGCCACCAGCAGGGACCCCGGCGGGGGTTCCTACGAGCAGTACTTC. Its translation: CATSRDPGGGSYEQYF.

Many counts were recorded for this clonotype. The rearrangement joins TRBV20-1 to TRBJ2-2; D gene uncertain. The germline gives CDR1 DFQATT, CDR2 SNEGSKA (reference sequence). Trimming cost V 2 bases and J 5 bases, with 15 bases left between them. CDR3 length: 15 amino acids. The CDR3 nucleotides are TGCAGTGCTAGAAGGGCACAGCTTAAGACCGGGGAGCTGTTTTTT. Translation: CSARRAQLKTGELFF.

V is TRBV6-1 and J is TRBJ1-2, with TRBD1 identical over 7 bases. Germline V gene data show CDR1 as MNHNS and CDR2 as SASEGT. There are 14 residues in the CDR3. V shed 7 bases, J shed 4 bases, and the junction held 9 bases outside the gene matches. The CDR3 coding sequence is TGTGCCAGCATTGGGACAGCGAACCTCTATGGCTACACCTTC. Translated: CASIGTANLYGYTF.

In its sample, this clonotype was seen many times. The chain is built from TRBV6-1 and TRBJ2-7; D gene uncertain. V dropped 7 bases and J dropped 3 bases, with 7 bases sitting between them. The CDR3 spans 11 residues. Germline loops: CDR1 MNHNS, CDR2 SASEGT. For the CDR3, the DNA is TGTGCCAGCAATAAAGTCTACGAGCAGTACTTC. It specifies CASNKVYEQYF.

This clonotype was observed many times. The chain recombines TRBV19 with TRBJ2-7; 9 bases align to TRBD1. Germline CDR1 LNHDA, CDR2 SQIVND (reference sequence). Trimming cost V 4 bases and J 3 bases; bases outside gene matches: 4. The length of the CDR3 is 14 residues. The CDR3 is CASSKQGANYEQYF. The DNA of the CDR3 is TGTGCCAGTAGTAAACAGGGGGCAAACTACGAGCAGTACTTC.

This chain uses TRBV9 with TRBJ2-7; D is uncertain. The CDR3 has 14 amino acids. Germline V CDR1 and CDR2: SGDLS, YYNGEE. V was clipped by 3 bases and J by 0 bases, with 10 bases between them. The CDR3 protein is CASSARSSSYEQYF. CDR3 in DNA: TGTGCCAGCAGCGCCCGATCGTCCTCCTACGAGCAGTACTTC.

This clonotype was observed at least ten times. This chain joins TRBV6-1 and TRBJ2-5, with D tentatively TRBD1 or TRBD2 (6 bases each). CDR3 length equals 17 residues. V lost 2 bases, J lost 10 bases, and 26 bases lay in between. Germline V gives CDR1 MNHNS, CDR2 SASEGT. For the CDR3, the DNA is TGTGCCAGCAGTGAACCCGACAGGAACCCCCTCCGGGGAGGCCAGTACTTC. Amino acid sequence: CASSEPDRNPLRGGQYF.

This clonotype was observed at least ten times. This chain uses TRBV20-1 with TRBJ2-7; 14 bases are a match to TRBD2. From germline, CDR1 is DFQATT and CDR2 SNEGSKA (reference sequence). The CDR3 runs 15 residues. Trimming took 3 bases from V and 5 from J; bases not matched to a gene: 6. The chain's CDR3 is CSASGTSGRGHEQYF. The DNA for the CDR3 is TGCAGTGCTAGCGGGACTAGCGGGAGAGGACACGAGCAGTACTTC.

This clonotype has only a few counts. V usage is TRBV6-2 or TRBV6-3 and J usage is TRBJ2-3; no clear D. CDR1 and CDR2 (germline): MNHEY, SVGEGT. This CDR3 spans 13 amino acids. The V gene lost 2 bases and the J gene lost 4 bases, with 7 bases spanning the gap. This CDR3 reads CASSYVGSDTQYF. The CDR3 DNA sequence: TGTGCCAGCAGTTACGTGGGATCAGATACGCAGTATTTT.

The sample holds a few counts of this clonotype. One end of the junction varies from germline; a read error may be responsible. The CDR3, as DNA: TGTGCCAGCAGCGAAGGGGGGGGTATAGTTTGCGAGCAGTACTTC. This sequence encodes CASSEGGGIVCEQYF. The chain carries TRBV6-1 and TRBJ2-7; weak D call: TRBD2 (7 bases). Germline CDR1 reads MNHNS; CDR2 reads SASEGT. CDR3 length equals 15 residues.

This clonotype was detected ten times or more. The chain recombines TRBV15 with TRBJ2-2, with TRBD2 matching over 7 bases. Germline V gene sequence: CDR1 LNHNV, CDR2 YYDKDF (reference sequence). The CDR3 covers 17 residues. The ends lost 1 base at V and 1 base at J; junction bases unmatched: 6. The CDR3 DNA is TGTGCCACCAGCAGAGTTGCCGGGACTATGAACACCGGGGAGCTGTTTTTT. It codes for CATSRVAGTMNTGELFF. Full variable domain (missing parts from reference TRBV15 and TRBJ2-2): DAMVIQNPRYQVTQFGKPVTLSCSQTLNHNVMYWYQQKSSQAPKLLFHYYDKDFNNEADTPDNFQSRRPNTSFCFLDIRSPGLGDTAMYLCATSRVAGTMNTGELFFGEGSRLTVL.

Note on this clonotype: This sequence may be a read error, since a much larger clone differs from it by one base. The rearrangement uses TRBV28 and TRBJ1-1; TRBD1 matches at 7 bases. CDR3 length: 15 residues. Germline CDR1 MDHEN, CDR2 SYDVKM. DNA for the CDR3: TGTGCCAGCAGTCCCGCGGGACAGATAAACACTGAAGCTTGCTTT. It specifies CASSPAGQINTEACF.

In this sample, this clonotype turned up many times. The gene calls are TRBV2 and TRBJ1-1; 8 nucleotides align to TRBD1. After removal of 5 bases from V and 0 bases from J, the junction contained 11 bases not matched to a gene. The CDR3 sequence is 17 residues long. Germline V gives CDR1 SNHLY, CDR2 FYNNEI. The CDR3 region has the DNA TGTGCCAGCAGTTACCCTCCAGGGGGCTACATGAACACTGAAGCTTTCTTT. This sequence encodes CASSYPPGGYMNTEAFF. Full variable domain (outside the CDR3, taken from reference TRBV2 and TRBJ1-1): EPEVTQTPSHQVTQMGQEVILRCVPISNHLYFYWYRQILGQKVEFLVSFYNNEISEKSEIFDDQFSVERPDGSNFTLKIRSTKLEDSAMYFCASSYPPGGYMNTEAFFGQGTRLTVV.

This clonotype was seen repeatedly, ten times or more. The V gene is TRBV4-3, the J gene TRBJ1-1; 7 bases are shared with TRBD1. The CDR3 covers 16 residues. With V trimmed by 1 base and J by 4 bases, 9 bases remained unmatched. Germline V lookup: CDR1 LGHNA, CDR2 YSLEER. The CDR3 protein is CASSQGSGGGFTEAFF. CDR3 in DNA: TGCGCCAGCAGCCAAGGTAGTGGAGGGGGCTTCACTGAAGCTTTCTTT.

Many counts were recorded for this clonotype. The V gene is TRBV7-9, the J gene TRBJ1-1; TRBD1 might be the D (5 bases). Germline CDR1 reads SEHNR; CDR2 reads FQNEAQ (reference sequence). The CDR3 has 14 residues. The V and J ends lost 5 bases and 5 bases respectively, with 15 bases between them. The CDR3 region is CASSPGTGETEAFF. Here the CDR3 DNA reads TGTGCCAGCAGCCCCGGGACCGGGGAGACTGAAGCTTTCTTT.

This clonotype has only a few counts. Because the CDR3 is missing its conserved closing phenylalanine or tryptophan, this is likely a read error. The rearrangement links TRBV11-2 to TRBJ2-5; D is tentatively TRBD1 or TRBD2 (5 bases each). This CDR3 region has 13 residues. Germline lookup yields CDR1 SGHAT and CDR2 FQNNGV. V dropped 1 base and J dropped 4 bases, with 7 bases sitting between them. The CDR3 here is CASSLGGTETQYL. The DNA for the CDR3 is TGTGCCAGCAGCTTAGGGGGGACAGAGACCCAGTACCTC.

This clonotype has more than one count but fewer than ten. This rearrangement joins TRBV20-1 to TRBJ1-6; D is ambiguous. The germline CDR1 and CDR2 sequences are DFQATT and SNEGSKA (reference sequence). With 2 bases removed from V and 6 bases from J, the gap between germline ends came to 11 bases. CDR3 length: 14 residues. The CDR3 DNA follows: TGCAGTGCTAGAAGACCGGTGGTTAATTCACCCCTCCACTTT. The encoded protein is CSARRPVVNSPLHF.

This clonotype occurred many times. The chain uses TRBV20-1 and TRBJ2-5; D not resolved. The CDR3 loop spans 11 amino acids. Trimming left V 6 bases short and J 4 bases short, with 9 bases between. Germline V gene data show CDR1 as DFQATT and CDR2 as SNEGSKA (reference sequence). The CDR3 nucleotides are TGCAGTGCCACTATCGGAGAGACCCAGTACTTC. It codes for CSATIGETQYF.

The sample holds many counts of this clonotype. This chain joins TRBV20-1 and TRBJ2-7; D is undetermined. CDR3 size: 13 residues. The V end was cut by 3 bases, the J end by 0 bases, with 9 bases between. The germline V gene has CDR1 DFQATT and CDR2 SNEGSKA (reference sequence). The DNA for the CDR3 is TGCAGTGCTAGCGGGTTATACTCCTACGAGCAGTACTTC. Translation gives CSASGLYSYEQYF.

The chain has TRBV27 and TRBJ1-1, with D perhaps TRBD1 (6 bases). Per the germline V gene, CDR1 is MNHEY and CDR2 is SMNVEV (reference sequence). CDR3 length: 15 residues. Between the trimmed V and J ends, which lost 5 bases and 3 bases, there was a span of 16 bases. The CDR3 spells CASSLGGELYTEAFF. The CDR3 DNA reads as TGTGCCAGCAGTCTAGGGGGGGAGCTGTACACTGAAGCTTTCTTT.

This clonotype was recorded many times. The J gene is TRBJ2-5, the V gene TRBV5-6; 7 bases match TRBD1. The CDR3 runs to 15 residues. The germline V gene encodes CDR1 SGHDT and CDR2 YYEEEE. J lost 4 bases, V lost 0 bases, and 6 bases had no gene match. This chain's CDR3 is CASSLARRGLETQYF. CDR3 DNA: TGTGCCAGCAGCTTGGCGCGTAGGGGGCTAGAGACCCAGTACTTC.

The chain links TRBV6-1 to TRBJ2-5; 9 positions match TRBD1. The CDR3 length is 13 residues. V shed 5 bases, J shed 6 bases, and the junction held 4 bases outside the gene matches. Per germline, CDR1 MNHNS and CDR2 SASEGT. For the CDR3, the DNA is TGTGCCAGCAGTCCGGACAGGGGTCAGACCCAGTACTTC. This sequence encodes CASSPDRGQTQYF.